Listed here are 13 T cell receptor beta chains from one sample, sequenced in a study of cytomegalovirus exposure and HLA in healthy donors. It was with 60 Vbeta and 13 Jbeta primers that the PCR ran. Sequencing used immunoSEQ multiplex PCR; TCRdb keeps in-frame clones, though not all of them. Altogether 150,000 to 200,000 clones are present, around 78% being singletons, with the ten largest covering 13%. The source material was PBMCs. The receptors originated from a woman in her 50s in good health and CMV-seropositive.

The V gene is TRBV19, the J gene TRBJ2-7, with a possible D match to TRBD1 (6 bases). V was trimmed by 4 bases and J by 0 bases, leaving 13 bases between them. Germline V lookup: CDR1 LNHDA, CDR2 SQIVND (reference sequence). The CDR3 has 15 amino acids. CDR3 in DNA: TGTGCCAGTAGTACTGGACAGTCCCGCTCCTACGAGCAGTACTTC. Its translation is CASSTGQSRSYEQYF.

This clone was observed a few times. The CDR3 DNA reads as TGCGCCAGCAGCCAAGACCGGACAGGGGCCGGGAACACCATATATTTT. Protein product: CASSQDRTGAGNTIYF. The chain combines TRBV4-1 with TRBJ1-3, with 9 bases matching TRBD1. CDR1 is MGHRA and CDR2 is YSYEKL in the germline V gene. The CDR3 contains 16 residues. V trimming: 0 bases; J trimming: 7 bases; junction bases outside the gene matches: 7.

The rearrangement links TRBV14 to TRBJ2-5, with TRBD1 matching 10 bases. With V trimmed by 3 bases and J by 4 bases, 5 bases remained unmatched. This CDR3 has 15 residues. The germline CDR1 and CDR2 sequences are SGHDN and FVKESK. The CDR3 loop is CASSQRQGAGETQYF. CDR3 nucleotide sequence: TGTGCCAGCAGCCAGAGACAGGGGGCGGGAGAGACCCAGTACTTC.

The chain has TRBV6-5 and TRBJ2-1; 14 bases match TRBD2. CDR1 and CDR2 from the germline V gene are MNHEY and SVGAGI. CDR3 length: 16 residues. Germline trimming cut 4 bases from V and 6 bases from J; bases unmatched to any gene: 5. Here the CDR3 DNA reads TGTGCCAGCAGTTCCCTGACTAGCGGGGGGGCCAATGAGCAGTTCTTC. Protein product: CASSSLTSGGANEQFF.

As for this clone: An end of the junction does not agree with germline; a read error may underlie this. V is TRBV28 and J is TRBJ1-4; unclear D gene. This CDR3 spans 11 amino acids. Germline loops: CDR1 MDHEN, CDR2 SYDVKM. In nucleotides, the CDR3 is TGTGCCAGCAGCTCAGGCCCTTTGGGCATTTTT. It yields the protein CASSSGPLGIF.

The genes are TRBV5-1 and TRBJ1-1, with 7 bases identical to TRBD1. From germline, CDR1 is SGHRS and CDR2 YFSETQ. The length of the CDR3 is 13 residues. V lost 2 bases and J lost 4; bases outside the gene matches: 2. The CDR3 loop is CASSLWDSTEAFF. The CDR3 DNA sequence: TGCGCCAGCAGCTTATGGGACAGCACTGAAGCTTTCTTT.

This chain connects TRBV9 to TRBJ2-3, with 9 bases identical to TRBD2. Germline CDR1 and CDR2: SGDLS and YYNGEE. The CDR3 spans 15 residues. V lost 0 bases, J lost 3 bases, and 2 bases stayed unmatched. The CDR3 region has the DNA TGTGCCAGCAGCGTAGGCGGGGGGGCAACAGATACGCAGTATTTT. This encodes CASSVGGGATDTQYF.

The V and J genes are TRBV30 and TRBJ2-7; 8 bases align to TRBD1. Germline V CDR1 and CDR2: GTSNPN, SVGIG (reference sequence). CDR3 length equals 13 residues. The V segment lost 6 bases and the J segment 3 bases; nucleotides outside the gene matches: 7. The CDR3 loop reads CACSGTGRYEQYF. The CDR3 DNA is TGTGCCTGCTCCGGGACAGGCCGCTACGAGCAGTACTTC.

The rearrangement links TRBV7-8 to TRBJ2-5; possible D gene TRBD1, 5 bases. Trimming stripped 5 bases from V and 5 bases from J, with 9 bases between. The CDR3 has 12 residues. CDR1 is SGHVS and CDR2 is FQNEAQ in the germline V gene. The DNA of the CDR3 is TGTGCCAGCAGCCCCAACAGGGAGACCCAGTACTTC. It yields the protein CASSPNRETQYF.

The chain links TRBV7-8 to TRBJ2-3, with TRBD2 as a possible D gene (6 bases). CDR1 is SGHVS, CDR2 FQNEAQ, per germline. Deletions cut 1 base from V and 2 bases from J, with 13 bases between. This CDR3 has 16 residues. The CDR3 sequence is CASSLVGGWDTDTQYF. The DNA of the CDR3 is TGTGCCAGCAGCTTAGTCGGGGGTTGGGACACAGATACGCAGTATTTT.

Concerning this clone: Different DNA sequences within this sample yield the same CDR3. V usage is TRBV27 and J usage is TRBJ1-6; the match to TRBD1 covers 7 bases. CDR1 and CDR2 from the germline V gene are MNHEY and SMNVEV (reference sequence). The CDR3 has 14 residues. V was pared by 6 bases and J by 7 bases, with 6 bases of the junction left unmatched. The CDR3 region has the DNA TGTGCCAGCAGCCGGACAGGAGAAAATTCACCCCTCCACTTT. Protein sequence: CASSRTGENSPLHF.

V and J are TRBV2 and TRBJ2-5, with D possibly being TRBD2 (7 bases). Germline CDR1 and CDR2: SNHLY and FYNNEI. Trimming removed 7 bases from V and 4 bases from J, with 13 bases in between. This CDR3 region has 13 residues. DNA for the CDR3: TGTGCCAGCATACGGGGGGCACTAGAGACCCAGTACTTC. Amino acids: CASIRGALETQYF. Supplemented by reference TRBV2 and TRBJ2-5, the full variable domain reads EPEVTQTPSHQVTQMGQEVILRCVPISNHLYFYWYRQILGQKVEFLVSFYNNEISEKSEIFDDQFSVERPDGSNFTLKIRSTKLEDSAMYFCASIRGALETQYFGPGTRLLVL.

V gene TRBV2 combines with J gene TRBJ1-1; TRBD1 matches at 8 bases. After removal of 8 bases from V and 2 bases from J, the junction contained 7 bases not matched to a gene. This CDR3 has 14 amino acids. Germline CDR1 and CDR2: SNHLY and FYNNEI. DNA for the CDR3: TGTGCCAGCCCACCTGGGACAGGTAACACTGAAGCTTTCTTT. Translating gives CASPPGTGNTEAFF.